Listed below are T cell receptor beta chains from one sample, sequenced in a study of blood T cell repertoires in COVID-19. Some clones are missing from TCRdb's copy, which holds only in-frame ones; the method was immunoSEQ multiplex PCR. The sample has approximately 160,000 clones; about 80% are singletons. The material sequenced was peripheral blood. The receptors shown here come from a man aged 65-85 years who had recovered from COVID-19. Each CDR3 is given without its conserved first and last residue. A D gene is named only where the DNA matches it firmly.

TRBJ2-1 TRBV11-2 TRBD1 ASSLSAGQGQNEQF
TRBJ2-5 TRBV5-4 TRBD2 ASSLVAGGKETQY
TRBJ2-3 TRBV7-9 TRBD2 ASSLEGTSGAWERDTQY
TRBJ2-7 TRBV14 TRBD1 ASSQFRDSYEQY
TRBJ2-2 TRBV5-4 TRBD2 ASSLGSGRAGTGELF
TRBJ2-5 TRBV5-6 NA ASSLWGRLQETQY
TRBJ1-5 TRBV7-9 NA ASSSLGNQPQH
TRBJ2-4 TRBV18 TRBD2 ASSGTSGSLAKNIQY
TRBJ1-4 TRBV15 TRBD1 ATSASQGTNEKLF
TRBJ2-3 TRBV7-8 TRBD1 ASSLGQGRRDTQY
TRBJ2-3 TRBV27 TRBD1 ASSSLHRGRADTQY
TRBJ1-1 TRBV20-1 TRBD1 SASAGTGGFTEAF
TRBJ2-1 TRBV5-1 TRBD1 ASVQGEPSYNEQF
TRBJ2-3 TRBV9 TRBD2 ASSVGLAEDTDTQY
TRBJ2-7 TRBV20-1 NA SAPGEYEQY
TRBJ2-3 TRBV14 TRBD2 ASSHRLAGPTDTQY
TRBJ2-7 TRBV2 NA ASNLAGANYEQY
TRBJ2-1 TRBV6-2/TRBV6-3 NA ASSSGDRVVGEQF
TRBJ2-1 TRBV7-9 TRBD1 ASSSGQGRGNEQF
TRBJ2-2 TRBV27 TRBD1 ASRTRDSLLGGELF
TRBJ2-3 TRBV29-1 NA SVDAPQGTDTQY
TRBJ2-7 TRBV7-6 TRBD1 ASSWGQGASEQY
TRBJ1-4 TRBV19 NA ASRQGTHEKLF
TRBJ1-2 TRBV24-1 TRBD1 ATSDSRQGGPVGYT
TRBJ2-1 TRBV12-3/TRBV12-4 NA ASGGSSYNEQF
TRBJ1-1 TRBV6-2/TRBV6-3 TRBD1 ASSDRGGTEAF
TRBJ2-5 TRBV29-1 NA SVNQGLQETQY
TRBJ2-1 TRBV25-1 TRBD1 ASSESEGQGNNEQF
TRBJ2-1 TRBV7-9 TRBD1 ASSATGGKYNEQF
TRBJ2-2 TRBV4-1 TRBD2 ASSQWISGRANTGELF
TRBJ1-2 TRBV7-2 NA ASSFDKNYGYT
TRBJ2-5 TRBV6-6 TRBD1 ASSMTGGFQETQY
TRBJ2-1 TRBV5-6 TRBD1 ASSLKVREGQGADEQF
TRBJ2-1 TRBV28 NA ASSQLVREQF
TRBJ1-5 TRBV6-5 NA ASRETGNQPQH
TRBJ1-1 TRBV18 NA ASSPSAGNTEAF
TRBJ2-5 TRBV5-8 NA ASSWQATGETQY
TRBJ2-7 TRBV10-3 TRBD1 ASTLGQGPGEQY
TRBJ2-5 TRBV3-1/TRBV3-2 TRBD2 ASSRLGLAGGETQY
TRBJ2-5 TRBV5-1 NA ASSLGSSGQETQY
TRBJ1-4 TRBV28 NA ASSSELIGGKEKLF
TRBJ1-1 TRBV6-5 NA ATLRDTAF
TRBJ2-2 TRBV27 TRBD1 ASSLGQGHTGELF
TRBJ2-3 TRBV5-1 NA ASSLRDFTTDTQY
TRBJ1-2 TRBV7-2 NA ASSLSRDTYGYT
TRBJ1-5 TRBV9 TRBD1 ASSTGGNQPQH
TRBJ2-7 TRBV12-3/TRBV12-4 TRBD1 ASSQGAGYEQY
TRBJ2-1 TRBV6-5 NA ASSYSPSSHEQF
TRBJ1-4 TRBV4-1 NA ASSQTRGEKLF
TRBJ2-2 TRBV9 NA ASSLEGRVDGELF
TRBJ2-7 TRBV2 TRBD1 ASSERNRGPPYEQY
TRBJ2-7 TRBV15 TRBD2 ATSKGTSETYEQY
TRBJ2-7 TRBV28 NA ASSLSGYEQY
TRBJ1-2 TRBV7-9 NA ASSLSVNYGYT
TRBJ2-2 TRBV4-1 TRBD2 ASSPGTSGRLNTGELF
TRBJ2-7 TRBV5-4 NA ASSGGLSYEQY
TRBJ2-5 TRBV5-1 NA ASSVPGGSIGETQY
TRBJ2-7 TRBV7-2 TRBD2 ASSPGGTSGVNEQY
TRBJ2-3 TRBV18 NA ASSPNGRSDTQY
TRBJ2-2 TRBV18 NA ASSPPNSITGELF